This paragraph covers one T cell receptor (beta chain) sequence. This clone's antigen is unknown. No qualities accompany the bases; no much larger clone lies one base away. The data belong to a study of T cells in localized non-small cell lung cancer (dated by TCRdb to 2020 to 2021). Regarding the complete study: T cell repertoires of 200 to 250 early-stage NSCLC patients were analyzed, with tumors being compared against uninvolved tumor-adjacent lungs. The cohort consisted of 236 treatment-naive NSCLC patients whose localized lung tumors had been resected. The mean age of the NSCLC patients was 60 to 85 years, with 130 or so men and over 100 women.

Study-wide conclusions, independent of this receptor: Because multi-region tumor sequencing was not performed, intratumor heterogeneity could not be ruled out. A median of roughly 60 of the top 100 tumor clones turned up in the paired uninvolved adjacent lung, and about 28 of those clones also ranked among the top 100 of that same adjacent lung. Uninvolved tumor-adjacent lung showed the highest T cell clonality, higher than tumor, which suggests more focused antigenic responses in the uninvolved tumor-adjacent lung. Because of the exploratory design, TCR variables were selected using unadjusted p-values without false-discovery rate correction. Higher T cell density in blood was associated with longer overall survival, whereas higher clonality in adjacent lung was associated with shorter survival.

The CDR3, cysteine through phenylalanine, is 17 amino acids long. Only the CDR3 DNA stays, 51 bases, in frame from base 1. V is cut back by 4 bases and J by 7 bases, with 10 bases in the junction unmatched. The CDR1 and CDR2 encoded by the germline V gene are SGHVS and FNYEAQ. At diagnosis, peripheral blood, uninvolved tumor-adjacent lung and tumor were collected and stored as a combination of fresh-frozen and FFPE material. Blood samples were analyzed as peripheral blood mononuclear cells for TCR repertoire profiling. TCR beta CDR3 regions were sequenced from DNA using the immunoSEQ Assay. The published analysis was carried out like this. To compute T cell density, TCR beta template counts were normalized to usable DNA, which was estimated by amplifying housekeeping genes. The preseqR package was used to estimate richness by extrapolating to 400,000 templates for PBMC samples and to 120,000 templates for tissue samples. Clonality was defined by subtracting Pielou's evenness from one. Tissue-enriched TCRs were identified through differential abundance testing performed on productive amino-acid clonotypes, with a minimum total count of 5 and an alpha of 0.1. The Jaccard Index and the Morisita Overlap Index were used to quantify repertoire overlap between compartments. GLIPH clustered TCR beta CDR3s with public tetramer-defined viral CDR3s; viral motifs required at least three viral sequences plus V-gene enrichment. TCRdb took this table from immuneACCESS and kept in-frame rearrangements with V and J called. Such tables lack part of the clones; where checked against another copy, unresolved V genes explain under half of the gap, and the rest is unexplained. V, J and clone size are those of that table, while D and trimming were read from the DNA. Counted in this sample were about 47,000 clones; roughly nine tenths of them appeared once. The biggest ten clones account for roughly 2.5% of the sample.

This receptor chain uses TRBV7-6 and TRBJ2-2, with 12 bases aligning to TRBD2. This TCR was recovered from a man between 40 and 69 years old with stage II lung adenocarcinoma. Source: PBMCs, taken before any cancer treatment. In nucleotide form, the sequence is TGTGCCAGCAGCTCCCGCAGCCTAGCGGGGGGGGGCGGGGAGCTGTTTTTT. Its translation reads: CASSSRSLAGGGGELFF.